What follows are 29 T cell receptor beta chains derived from one specimen sequenced in a study of T cell changes during pregnancy in multiple sclerosis. Sequencing was performed with immunoSEQ multiplex PCR; in TCRdb, only in-frame clones are kept and a portion is missing. In the table there are about 110,000 clones, about nine tenths of which are singletons. The source material was peripheral blood, sampled after pregnancy. These receptors were taken from a female donor with multiple sclerosis, enrolled in a pregnancy study.

The chain uses TRBV6-5 and TRBJ2-5; no clear D gene. Germline V gene sequence: CDR1 MNHEY, CDR2 SVGAGI. V shed 0 bases and J shed 2 bases, with 13 bases lying between them. The CDR3 is made up of 16 amino acids. CDR3: CASSYSFSQLQETQYF. CDR3 sequence (DNA): TGTGCCAGCAGTTACTCGTTTAGCCAGTTACAAGAGACCCAGTACTTC.

V gene TRBV6-5 combines with J gene TRBJ1-5; TRBD1 might be the D (5 bases). Germline-derived CDR1 and CDR2 are MNHEY and SVGAGI. This CDR3 has 15 amino acids. The V gene lost 0 bases and the J gene lost 4 bases, with 10 bases spanning the gap. This chain's CDR3 is CASSYSMTANQPQHF. The CDR3 coding sequence is TGTGCCAGCAGTTACTCGATGACAGCGAATCAGCCCCAGCATTTT.

This clone was seen a few times. This chain connects TRBV2 to TRBJ2-2; TRBD1 might be the D (6 bases). Germline V gene lookup returns CDR1 SNHLY and CDR2 FYNNEI. This CDR3 comprises 15 residues. V was trimmed by 6 bases and J by 2 bases, leaving 13 bases between them. The CDR3 region is CASRARTDNTGELFF. CDR3 coding DNA: TGTGCCAGCAGAGCCCGGACAGACAACACCGGGGAGCTGTTTTTT.

This chain joins TRBV30 and TRBJ1-3; D is uncertain. Germline V gene sequence: CDR1 GTSNPN, CDR2 SVGIG (reference sequence). The CDR3 is 14 residues long. The V end lost 1 base, the J end lost 2 bases, and 9 bases lay between the germline ends. The CDR3 here is CAWSATRPGNTIYF. For the CDR3, the DNA is TGTGCCTGGAGTGCGACAAGACCTGGAAACACCATATATTTT.

This clone was seen once. The chain links TRBV27 to TRBJ2-7; D is unclear. With 0 bases removed from V and 2 bases from J, the gap between germline ends came to 5 bases. The CDR3 is 13 amino acids. Germline V lookup: CDR1 MNHEY, CDR2 SMNVEV (reference sequence). CDR3 nucleotide sequence: TGTGCCAGCAGTTTATCAGCCGCCTACGAGCAGTACTTC. This gives the protein CASSLSAAYEQYF.

This rearrangement joins TRBV11-1 to TRBJ2-5; 11 nucleotides align to TRBD1. The junction had 14 bases not matched to a gene; V was cut back by 4 bases and J by 4 bases. This CDR3 spans 18 amino acids. Germline loops: CDR1 SGHAT, CDR2 FQDESV (reference sequence). CDR3 DNA: TGTGCCAGCAGCTCGCGGACAGGGGGCGCGTTACCGGGAGAGACCCAGTACTTC. Its translation is CASSSRTGGALPGETQYF.

The rearrangement uses TRBV10-3 and TRBJ2-5, with TRBD1 as a possible D gene (6 bases). The V end was cut by 2 bases, the J end by 1 base, with 17 bases between. Germline CDR1 and CDR2: ENHRY and SYGVKD. The length of the CDR3 is 17 residues. CDR3 in amino acids: CAISEGWQGSAQETQYF. The CDR3 DNA sequence: TGTGCCATCAGTGAGGGCTGGCAGGGGAGTGCCCAAGAGACCCAGTACTTC.

The rearrangement links TRBV6-5 to TRBJ2-5; D may be TRBD1 (5 bases). The CDR3 covers 13 residues. Trimming removed 4 bases from V and 2 bases from J, with 8 bases in between. CDR1 is MNHEY and CDR2 is SVGAGI in the germline V gene. Written as DNA, the CDR3 is TGTGCCAGCAGTTGGACATCACAAGAGACCCAGTACTTC. As protein: CASSWTSQETQYF.

This chain links TRBV27 with TRBJ1-2, with D possibly matching TRBD1 (6 bases). Trimming left V 3 bases short and J 4 bases short, with 12 bases between. The CDR3 sequence is 14 residues long. Germline V gives CDR1 MNHEY, CDR2 SMNVEV (reference sequence). CDR3 in amino acids: CASSFSRGSYGYTF. The DNA for the CDR3 is TGTGCCAGCAGTTTCTCCAGGGGAAGCTATGGCTACACCTTC.

The J gene is TRBJ2-7, the V gene TRBV15; 16 bases align to TRBD2. Germline values: CDR1 LNHNV, CDR2 YYDKDF (reference sequence). V shed 3 bases, J shed 7 bases, and the junction held 12 bases outside the gene matches. The CDR3 sequence is 18 residues long. The CDR3 here is CATSRGLAGGWVTREQYF. The CDR3 region has the DNA TGTGCCACCAGCAGGGGACTAGCGGGGGGGTGGGTTACGCGGGAGCAGTACTTC.

The chain recombines TRBV20-1 with TRBJ1-2, with D uncertain. Germline V gene lookup returns CDR1 DFQATT and CDR2 SNEGSKA (reference sequence). The CDR3 loop spans 11 amino acids. V lost 4 bases and J lost 5, with 8 bases in between. In DNA, the CDR3 is TGCAGTGCTATCGACGGGTATGGCTACACCTTC. Translating gives CSAIDGYGYTF.

CDR3 DNA: TGTGCCTGGAGTGTAGTAGCGGGGCTAGGCGATACGCAGTATTTT. This encodes CAWSVVAGLGDTQYF. The rearrangement joins TRBV30 to TRBJ2-3; 8 bases match TRBD2. CDR3 size: 15 residues. Germline V CDR1 and CDR2: GTSNPN, SVGIG (reference sequence). V trimming: 0 bases; J trimming: 6 bases; junction bases outside the gene matches: 8.

The chain is built from TRBV6-1 and TRBJ2-3, with TRBD2 matching 11 bases. Trimming cost V 6 bases and J 5 bases; bases outside gene matches: 1. The CDR3 has 13 amino acids. The V gene's germline CDR1 is MNHNS and CDR2 SASEGT. CDR3 nucleotides: TGTGCCAGCAGACTAGCGGGGGAAGATACGCAGTATTTT. Translating it yields CASRLAGEDTQYF.

V usage is TRBV29-1 and J usage is TRBJ2-3; 8 positions agree with TRBD2. With V trimmed by 3 bases and J by 7 bases, 15 bases remained unmatched. The CDR3 is made up of 16 amino acids. Per the germline V gene, CDR1 is SQVTM and CDR2 is ANQGSEA. CDR3 bases: TGCAGCGTTGAGGCGAGGTCCGGGGGGGACTCGAATACGCAGTATTTT. Its protein product is CSVEARSGGDSNTQYF.

The chain carries TRBV4-1 and TRBJ1-6; D remains unclear. Germline V lookup: CDR1 MGHRA, CDR2 YSYEKL. The CDR3 extends over 15 amino acids. V was trimmed by 4 bases and J by 9 bases, leaving 16 bases between them. CDR3 bases: TGCGCCAGCAGCCCCTTAGACTCGACCAGTTCACCCCTCCACTTT. It codes for CASSPLDSTSSPLHF.

This chain uses TRBV5-5 with TRBJ1-5; the match to TRBD1 covers 10 bases. In germline, CDR1 is SGHKS, CDR2 YYEKEE (reference sequence). Germline trimming cut 2 bases from V and 5 bases from J; bases unmatched to any gene: 7. The CDR3 is made up of 16 amino acids. CDR3 nucleotides: TGTGCCAGCAGCTTCCGTCCCGGGACAGGGGATCAGCCCCAGCATTTT. It yields the protein CASSFRPGTGDQPQHF.

J is TRBJ2-7 and V is TRBV7-9, with a weak D call TRBD2 (6 bases). CDR1 is SEHNR and CDR2 is FQNEAQ in the germline V gene (reference sequence). V was shortened by 1 base and J by 0 bases, with 13 bases between the two germline ends. This CDR3 contains 16 residues. CDR3 residues: CASSLEGGLSSYEQYF. The CDR3 DNA sequence: TGTGCCAGCAGCTTAGAAGGAGGGCTCAGCTCCTACGAGCAGTACTTC. The variable domain in full, completed from reference TRBV7-9 and TRBJ2-7, reads DTGVSQNPRHKITKRGQNVTFRCDPISEHNRLYWYRQTLGQGPEFLTYFQNEAQLEKSRLLSDRFSAERPKGSFSTLEIQRTEQGDSAMYLCASSLEGGLSSYEQYFGPGTRLTVT.

The chain employs TRBV6-1 and TRBJ1-3; 8 bases map to TRBD1. From germline, CDR1 is MNHNS and CDR2 SASEGT. V was clipped by 3 bases and J by 5 bases; unmatched bases: 6. The CDR3 loop spans 15 amino acids. The CDR3 DNA follows: TGTGCCAGCAGTGACGCCGGACAGGGCCGAAACACCATATATTTT. It yields the protein CASSDAGQGRNTIYF.

CDR3 sequence: CASSSWQGVLYTEAFF. The CDR3 DNA reads as TGCGCCAGCAGCTCCTGGCAGGGGGTCTTGTACACTGAAGCTTTCTTT. The genes are TRBV5-1 and TRBJ1-1; 7 bases agree with TRBD1. Germline loops: CDR1 SGHRS, CDR2 YFSETQ. Trimming at V came to 3 bases and at J to 3 bases, leaving 11 bases not matched to a gene. The CDR3 runs to 16 residues.

This sequence joins TRBV6-5 and TRBJ2-4, with 9 bases that match TRBD1. Trimming took 4 bases from V and 7 from J; bases not matched to a gene: 5. The CDR3 is 14 amino acids. Per the germline V gene, CDR1 is MNHEY and CDR2 is SVGAGI. The CDR3 loop is CASSSGTGFNIQYF. The CDR3 DNA reads as TGTGCCAGCAGTTCCGGGACAGGGTTCAACATTCAGTACTTC.

The chain joins TRBV6-5 to TRBJ1-1, with a weak D call TRBD1 (6 bases). The CDR3 totals 14 residues. Germline lookup yields CDR1 MNHEY and CDR2 SVGAGI. V lost 10 bases, J lost 3 bases, and 18 bases lay in between. CDR3 in DNA: TGTGCCACCAATAGGGCAGGGGAACACACTGAAGCTTTCTTT. Encoded protein: CATNRAGEHTEAFF.

The chain has TRBV7-9 and TRBJ2-3, with TRBD2 as a possible D gene (6 bases). This CDR3 has 16 residues. Between the trimmed V and J ends, which lost 1 base and 2 bases, there was a span of 13 bases. Germline CDR1 and CDR2: SEHNR and FQNEAQ (reference sequence). CDR3 loop: CASSLGTTPNTDTQYF. DNA for the CDR3: TGTGCCAGCAGCTTAGGGACTACCCCTAACACAGATACGCAGTATTTT.

The chain uses TRBV9 and TRBJ1-4; D possibly corresponds to TRBD1 (5 bases). Trimming pared 4 bases from V and 4 bases from J, leaving 14 bases between. The CDR3 is 15 residues long. Germline lookup yields CDR1 SGDLS and CDR2 YYNGEE. The CDR3 region has the DNA TGTGCCAGCAGCCCCCAGGGTTCGGGTAATGAAAAACTGTTTTTT. Protein product: CASSPQGSGNEKLFF.

The chain recombines TRBV18 with TRBJ2-2; 11 bases match TRBD2. The CDR3 is made up of 16 amino acids. Germline trimming cut 5 bases from V and 1 base from J; bases unmatched to any gene: 3. Germline CDR1 KGHSH, CDR2 LQKENI. The CDR3, as DNA: TGTGCCAGCTCAACAGGACTAGCGGGGAACACCGGGGAGCTGTTTTTT. As protein: CASSTGLAGNTGELFF.

The chain recombines TRBV7-3 with TRBJ2-2, with 8 bases fitting TRBD2. From germline, CDR1 is SGHTA and CDR2 FQGTGA. V was clipped by 2 bases and J by 3 bases; unmatched bases: 2. CDR3 size: 15 residues. The CDR3 sequence: CASSLGSGDTGELFF. The CDR3 nucleotides are TGTGCCAGCAGCTTAGGTAGCGGGGACACCGGGGAGCTGTTTTTT.

The chain has TRBV4-2 and TRBJ2-5, with a possible D match to TRBD1 (6 bases). This CDR3 has 14 amino acids. The germline gives CDR1 LGHNA, CDR2 YNFKEQ. V shed 1 base and J shed 3 bases, with 9 bases lying between them. CDR3 residues: CASSQGYREETQYF. CDR3 nucleotides: TGTGCCAGCAGCCAAGGATACAGGGAAGAGACCCAGTACTTC.

The chain is built from TRBV19 and TRBJ1-1, with 7 positions matching TRBD1. Germline V lookup: CDR1 LNHDA, CDR2 SQIVND (reference sequence). The CDR3 runs to 15 residues. The trim removed 3 bases at V and 6 bases at J, leaving 10 bases unmatched. The CDR3 loop is CASSIPRQGVPEAFF. In DNA form, the CDR3 reads TGTGCCAGTAGTATCCCCAGACAGGGAGTTCCTGAAGCTTTCTTT.

The V and J genes are TRBV19 and TRBJ1-1, with D possibly being TRBD1 (5 bases). This CDR3 is 15 amino acids long. Trimming removed 1 base from V and 0 bases from J, with 9 bases in between. Germline V lookup: CDR1 LNHDA, CDR2 SQIVND (reference sequence). The CDR3 DNA sequence: TGTGCCAGTAGTATAGCTCAGGGCGTGAACACTGAAGCTTTCTTT. Amino acids: CASSIAQGVNTEAFF.

The chain recombines TRBV29-1 with TRBJ1-2; the match to TRBD1 covers 10 bases. CDR1 SQVTM and CDR2 ANQGSEA come from the germline V gene. The V and J ends lost 3 bases and 4 bases, in that order; junction bases with no gene match: 2. The CDR3 totals 13 residues. This CDR3 is CSVDGDRGYGYTF. The CDR3 DNA reads as TGCAGCGTTGATGGGGACAGGGGCTATGGCTACACCTTC. The full variable domain, rest sourced from reference TRBV29-1 and TRBJ1-2, is SAVISQKPSRDICQRGTSLTIQCQVDSQVTMMFWYRQQPGQSLTLIATANQGSEATYESGFVIDKFPISRPNLTFSTLTVSNMSPEDSSIYLCSVDGDRGYGYTFGSGTRLTVV.